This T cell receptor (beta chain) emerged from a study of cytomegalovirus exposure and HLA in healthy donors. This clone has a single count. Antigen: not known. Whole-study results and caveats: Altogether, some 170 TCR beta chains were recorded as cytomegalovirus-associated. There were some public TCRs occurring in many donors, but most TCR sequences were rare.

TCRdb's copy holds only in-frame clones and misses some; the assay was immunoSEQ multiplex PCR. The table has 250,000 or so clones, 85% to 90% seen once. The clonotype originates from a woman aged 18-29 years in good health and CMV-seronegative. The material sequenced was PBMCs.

The CDR3 is CASSYDNNYGYTF. In DNA form, the CDR3 reads TGTGCCAGCAGCTATGACAATAACTATGGCTACACCTTC. The chain links TRBV6-1 to TRBJ1-2; D gene ambiguous. CDR3 length: 13 residues. CDR1 and CDR2 (germline): MNHNS, SASEGT. The ends were cut back, 6 bases at V and 1 base at J, with 9 bases in the middle.